This section outlines one T cell receptor beta chain sequence together with its context. The antigen remains undetermined. Per the germline V gene, CDR1 is ENHRY and CDR2 is SYGVKD. V was clipped by 2 bases and J by 2 bases; unmatched bases: 3. This CDR3 spans 14 amino acids. The isolated RNA, all of it, was reverse transcribed, so expressed TCRB transcripts were what got sequenced. Assay: immunoSEQ multiplex PCR; the TCRdb copy retains only in-frame clones and omits some. Here the sample spans under 300,000 clones, roughly 21% being singletons. The source of the sample is a study of beta chain features in type 1 diabetes. The overall study: The study examined 107,917,701 sorted cells across all samples.

Study-wide findings and caveats: Researchers cautioned that cDNA sequencing could over-represent cells with high TCR expression. The study found that naive, central memory and Treg TCRB repertoires appeared more similar in patients than in healthy donors. VDJ junctions from type 1 diabetes patients carried fewer insertions and larger deletions. Shorter TCRB CDR3s, moderately but significantly so, marked every one of the four CD4+ subsets in Type 1 diabetes patients.

The V and J genes are TRBV10-3 and TRBJ2-7, with 7 bases that match TRBD1. The sequence derives from a woman between 40 and 50 years old with type 1 diabetes. Sample: naive CD4+ T cells from blood. CDR3 nucleotides: TGTGCCATCAGTGAGGGGACAGTTACCTACGAGCAGTACTTC. Residues: CAISEGTVTYEQYF.